The clone carrying this TCR beta chain was recorded many times. Its antigen is still unknown. TCRdb re-called the reads with MiXCR, one entry per CDR3 protein. The table has 750,000 to 950,000 distinct CDR3 sequences, about 27% seen once; the top ten hold 10% to 15%. The sample belongs to a study of T cell repertoires in cytomegalovirus infection. This CDR3 has 15 residues. Trimming took off 0 bases at V and 2 bases at J, with 9 bases between the two ends. The germline V gene encodes CDR1 SGHTA and CDR2 FQGNSA. The TCR was taken from a human donor in good health (CMV status not recorded). Some clones in this sample may be carry-over from other donors' samples. Sequencing used cultured CD8+ T cells from PBMCs, obtained from culture after CMV antigen stimulation. J is TRBJ2-3 and V is TRBV7-2, with D tentatively TRBD2 (5 bases). CDR3 protein: CASSLALGNTDTQYF. DNA of the CDR3: TGTGCCAGCAGCTTAGCGCTCGGGAACACAGATACGCAGTATTTT.